A single sample is the source of the 29 T cell receptor beta chains below, sequenced in a study of blood T cell repertoires in COVID-19. TCRdb's table, derived via immunoSEQ multiplex PCR, lists solely in-frame clones and lacks some. The sample carries roughly 260,000 clones, about nine tenths recorded once. The sequenced material came from peripheral blood. The source of these receptors is a woman aged 40 to 55 with acute or convalescent COVID-19.

The J gene is TRBJ1-1, the V gene TRBV19, with a possible D match to TRBD1 (6 bases). With 3 bases removed from V and 1 base from J, the gap between germline ends came to 15 bases. Germline loops: CDR1 LNHDA, CDR2 SQIVND (reference sequence). The CDR3 is 16 residues long. CDR3 amino acids: CASSISGALGNTEAFF. Written as DNA, the CDR3 is TGTGCCAGTAGTATTTCAGGGGCCCTAGGGAACACTGAAGCTTTCTTT.

The genes are TRBV6-5 and TRBJ1-2, with D tentatively TRBD1 (5 bases). This CDR3 has 13 amino acids. CDR1 is MNHEY, CDR2 SVGAGI, per germline. V lost 6 bases to trimming and J lost 2 bases, with 10 bases between them. CDR3 sequence: CASRPDRNYGYTF. The CDR3 bases are TGTGCCAGCAGACCTGACAGAAACTATGGCTACACCTTC.

The chain couples TRBV2 to TRBJ2-7, with TRBD1 matching over 8 bases. This CDR3 spans 16 amino acids. J lost 6 bases, V lost 4 bases, and 14 bases had no gene match. CDR1 and CDR2 (germline): SNHLY, FYNNEI. The CDR3 sequence: CASSAWGRGQGGEQYV. Here the CDR3 DNA reads TGTGCCAGCAGTGCATGGGGCAGGGGGCAAGGTGGCGAGCAGTACGTC.

This chain joins TRBV7-3 and TRBJ2-6; no firm D call. This CDR3 has 14 amino acids. With 5 bases removed from V and 4 bases from J, the gap between germline ends came to 9 bases. From germline, CDR1 is SGHTA and CDR2 FQGTGA. The CDR3 nucleotides are TGTGCCAGCAGCCAACACCCGGGGGCCAACGTCCTGACTTTC. Protein sequence: CASSQHPGANVLTF.

The chain uses TRBV19 and TRBJ1-6; 11 bases match TRBD1. The CDR3 is made up of 16 amino acids. V was clipped by 5 bases and J by 6 bases; unmatched bases: 6. Germline CDR1 is LNHDA and CDR2 is SQIVND (reference sequence). CDR3 nucleotide sequence: TGTGCCAGTAGTCTCCGGACAGGGGGCTCTAATTCACCCCTCCACTTT. It encodes CASSLRTGGSNSPLHF.

The chain recombines TRBV6-1 with TRBJ1-3; the match to TRBD1 covers 9 bases. This CDR3 region has 14 residues. With V trimmed by 7 bases and J by 6 bases, 7 bases remained unmatched. The germline V gene has CDR1 MNHNS and CDR2 SASEGT. The CDR3 here is CASIPGQGQNTIYF. The CDR3 nucleotides are TGTGCCAGCATCCCGGGACAGGGTCAAAACACCATATATTTT.

V usage is TRBV7-6 and J usage is TRBJ2-1, with TRBD2 matching over 11 bases. With V trimmed by 5 bases and J by 3 bases, 3 bases remained unmatched. CDR3 size: 15 residues. Germline CDR1 reads SGHVS; CDR2 reads FNYEAQ. The CDR3 region is CASSPLAGDYNEQFF. CDR3 coding DNA: TGTGCCAGCAGCCCACTAGCGGGGGACTACAATGAGCAGTTCTTC.

This clone appeared once. The CDR3 spells CASSYSVLGQGNHEQFF. CDR3 nucleotides: TGTGCCAGCAGTTACTCGGTATTGGGACAGGGGAACCATGAGCAGTTCTTC. The chain carries TRBV6-2 or TRBV6-3 and TRBJ2-1, with 10 bases that match TRBD1. This CDR3 is 17 amino acids long. Germline assignment: CDR1 MNHEY and CDR2 SVGEGT. J was trimmed by 8 bases and V by 0 bases; bases with no gene match: 10.

This sequence joins TRBV4-1 and TRBJ2-6; D may be TRBD2 (6 bases). Germline V gene sequence: CDR1 MGHRA, CDR2 YSYEKL. The V end lost 3 bases, the J end lost 0 bases, and 9 bases lay between the germline ends. The CDR3 length is 16 residues. As DNA, the CDR3 is TGCGCCAGCAGCCAGGGACTGACCTCTGGGGCCAACGTCCTGACTTTC. Residues: CASSQGLTSGANVLTF.

The V and J genes are TRBV30 and TRBJ1-5; TRBD1 matches 9 bases. The CDR3 has 17 amino acids. CDR1 is GTSNPN, CDR2 SVGIG, per germline (reference sequence). The V gene end was trimmed by 1 base and the J gene end by 0 bases; junction bases not matched to a gene: 7. The CDR3 DNA follows: TGTGCCTGGAGTGCAGACAGGGGGGGACATAGCAATCAGCCCCAGCATTTT. This sequence encodes CAWSADRGGHSNQPQHF.

The gene calls are TRBV29-1 and TRBJ1-1, with a weak D call TRBD1 (5 bases). V lost 3 bases and J lost 0, with 17 bases in between. Germline values: CDR1 SQVTM, CDR2 ANQGSEA. There are 16 residues in the CDR3. CDR3 residues: CSVDGGAGIMNTEAFF. The CDR3 DNA reads as TGCAGCGTTGATGGAGGGGCAGGCATCATGAACACTGAAGCTTTCTTT. Looking up the rest from reference TRBV29-1 and TRBJ1-1 gives the full variable domain: SAVISQKPSRDICQRGTSLTIQCQVDSQVTMMFWYRQQPGQSLTLIATANQGSEATYESGFVIDKFPISRPNLTFSTLTVSNMSPEDSSIYLCSVDGGAGIMNTEAFFGQGTRLTVV.

V is TRBV7-2 and J is TRBJ1-2; TRBD1 aligns across 11 bases. The ends lost 6 bases at V and 8 bases at J; junction bases unmatched: 5. The CDR3 spans 13 residues. CDR1 is SGHTA and CDR2 is FQGNSA in the germline V gene. CDR3: CASSGQGAGGYTF. In nucleotides, the CDR3 is TGTGCCAGCAGTGGACAGGGGGCGGGAGGCTACACCTTC.

The table lists this clone with a count of one. The rearrangement joins TRBV10-3 to TRBJ1-2; weak D call: TRBD1 (5 bases). Trimming shortened V by 3 bases and J by 7 bases, and 15 bases separated the two germline ends. The CDR3 sequence is 14 residues long. Germline CDR1 and CDR2: ENHRY and SYGVKD. The CDR3 loop is CAISDPAGRRGYTF. CDR3 DNA: TGTGCCATCAGTGACCCCGCGGGGCGACGTGGCTACACCTTC.

The chain uses TRBV2 and TRBJ1-2, with D unclear. V shed 8 bases and J shed 7 bases, with 20 bases lying between them. The germline V gene has CDR1 SNHLY and CDR2 FYNNEI. The CDR3 covers 14 residues. The CDR3 region has the DNA TGTGCCAGCTCCCTTGAGGCGGGGAGAGGTGGCTACACCTTC. This gives the protein CASSLEAGRGGYTF. The entire variable domain, with the rest obtained from reference TRBV2 and TRBJ1-2, is as follows: EPEVTQTPSHQVTQMGQEVILRCVPISNHLYFYWYRQILGQKVEFLVSFYNNEISEKSEIFDDQFSVERPDGSNFTLKIRSTKLEDSAMYFCASSLEAGRGGYTFGSGTRLTVV.

The CDR3 is CATSSPNTGELFF. CDR3 coding DNA: TGTGCCACCTCTTCCCCGAACACCGGGGAGCTGTTTTTT. J is TRBJ2-2 and V is TRBV5-4; D not certain. CDR1 SGHNT and CDR2 YYREEE come from the germline V gene (reference sequence). Trimming shortened V by 9 bases and J by 0 bases, and 9 bases separated the two germline ends. The CDR3 has 13 residues.

This clone was observed a single time. The V call is TRBV27, the J call TRBJ1-1, with no clear D. V was pared by 3 bases and J by 1 base, with 18 bases between. Germline V gene data show CDR1 as MNHEY and CDR2 as SMNVEV (reference sequence). This CDR3 has 17 residues. The chain's CDR3 is CASSFLTGFESNTEAFF. The CDR3 region has the DNA TGTGCCAGCAGTTTTCTAACCGGGTTCGAATCGAACACTGAAGCTTTCTTT.

This sequence joins TRBV14 and TRBJ1-2, with D tentatively TRBD1 (5 bases). With 1 base removed from V and 2 bases from J, the gap between germline ends came to 26 bases. Per germline, CDR1 SGHDN and CDR2 FVKESK. The CDR3 is made up of 20 amino acids. CDR3: CASSQGRTSGVFYRNYGYTF. The CDR3 nucleotides read TGTGCCAGCAGCCAAGGTCGTACGTCGGGGGTTTTTTATCGGAACTATGGCTACACCTTC.

The chain has TRBV3-1 (or the pseudogene TRBV3-2) and TRBJ2-5; tentative D call: TRBD2 (5 bases). V lost 4 bases and J lost 2, with 14 bases in between. The germline V gene has CDR1 LGHDT and CDR2 YNNKEL (reference sequence). The CDR3 length is 15 residues. The CDR3 nucleotides read TGTGCCAGCAGCCCCCGAGTCACGGGGCAAGAGACCCAGTACTTC. Translating gives CASSPRVTGQETQYF.

The chain uses TRBV29-1 and TRBJ2-5; 8 nucleotides agree with TRBD1. The CDR3 has 13 amino acids. J lost 4 bases, V lost 6 bases, and 7 bases had no gene match. Germline V gene sequence: CDR1 SQVTM, CDR2 ANQGSEA. The CDR3 loop is CSVGLTGAETQYF. CDR3 DNA: TGCAGCGTGGGATTGACAGGGGCAGAGACCCAGTACTTC.

The V gene is TRBV9, the J gene TRBJ2-1; D perhaps matches TRBD2 (6 bases). Germline CDR1 is SGDLS and CDR2 is YYNGEE. V lost 0 bases, J lost 12 bases, and 16 bases lay in between. The CDR3 sequence is 14 residues long. The DNA of the CDR3 is TGTGCCAGCAGCGTAGGCCGCAGACTAGGAGGGCAGTTCTTC. This encodes CASSVGRRLGGQFF.

The CDR3 sequence is CATSWTSGPNEQFF. The CDR3 nucleotides read TGTGCCACCAGTTGGACTAGCGGCCCAAATGAGCAGTTCTTC. V and J are TRBV24-1 and TRBJ2-1, with 10 positions matching TRBD2. The J segment lost 7 bases and the V segment lost 6 bases, leaving 5 bases of the junction unmatched. The germline V gene encodes CDR1 KGHDR and CDR2 SFDVKD. This CDR3 comprises 14 residues.

V and J are TRBV2 and TRBJ1-5, with D perhaps matching TRBD1 (6 bases). CDR1 and CDR2 (germline): SNHLY, FYNNEI. The V end lost 6 bases, the J end lost 4 bases, and 10 bases lay between the germline ends. The CDR3 totals 13 residues. The CDR3 bases are TGTGCCAGCAGACTTCAGGGGAATCAGCCCCAGCATTTT. Amino acids: CASRLQGNQPQHF.

The rearrangement uses TRBV4-2 and TRBJ1-3; 7 bases agree with TRBD1. V shed 6 bases and J 4 bases; nucleotides not matched to a gene: 12. CDR3 length: 16 residues. The germline V gene encodes CDR1 LGHNA and CDR2 YNFKEQ. As DNA, the CDR3 is TGTGCCAGCAGTCACTCAGACAGGGCCTACGGAAACACCATATATTTT. Its protein is CASSHSDRAYGNTIYF.

Concerning this clone itself: This could be a read error, since a much larger clone is one nucleotide away. The chain recombines TRBV9 with TRBJ2-3; TRBD2 is a possible D gene (6 bases). The CDR3 is 14 residues long. The V end lost 3 bases, the J end lost 0 bases, and 8 bases lay between the germline ends. Germline lookup yields CDR1 SGDLS and CDR2 YYNGEE. CDR3 sequence: CASSGGTSTDTQYF. CDR3 in DNA: TGTGCCAGCAGCGGCGGGACTAGCACAGATACGCAGTATTTT.

The V gene is TRBV9, the J gene TRBJ2-2, with a tentative D call TRBD2 (7 bases). The CDR3 length is 15 residues. Germline CDR1 is SGDLS and CDR2 is YYNGEE. V lost 5 bases and J 6 bases, leaving 17 bases between the germline ends. The CDR3 sequence is CASRSAGAHAGELFF. The DNA for the CDR3 is TGTGCCAGCAGATCGGCGGGGGCGCATGCCGGGGAGCTGTTTTTT. The variable domain in full, with the rest retrieved from reference TRBV9 and TRBJ2-2, is DSGVTQTPKHLITATGQRVTLRCSPRSGDLSVYWYQQSLDQGLQFLIQYYNGEERAKGNILERFSAQQFPDLHSELNLSSLELGDSALYFCASRSAGAHAGELFFGEGSRLTVL.

This chain joins TRBV7-2 and TRBJ1-5, with TRBD1 matching over 10 bases. V trimming: 6 bases; J trimming: 1 base; junction bases outside the gene matches: 6. Germline CDR1 is SGHTA and CDR2 is FQGNSA. The CDR3 length is 16 residues. The CDR3 nucleotides read TGTGCCAGCAGTAAGACAGGGGGCTCAAGCAATCAGCCCCAGCATTTT. It translates to CASSKTGGSSNQPQHF.

The rearrangement links TRBV5-1 to TRBJ1-1, with D possibly TRBD1 on 6 matching bases. The V end was cut by 6 bases, the J end by 1 base, with 16 bases between. Germline V gene sequence: CDR1 SGHRS, CDR2 YFSETQ. This CDR3 has 15 residues. The CDR3 loop reads CASTYGTYQNTEAFF. CDR3 in DNA: TGCGCCAGCACTTACGGGACATATCAGAACACTGAAGCTTTCTTT.

This clone was recorded once. J is TRBJ2-1 and V is TRBV6-5; 9 positions agree with TRBD1. The J segment lost 8 bases and the V segment lost 5 bases, leaving 10 bases of the junction unmatched. Per the germline V gene, CDR1 is MNHEY and CDR2 is SVGAGI. CDR3 length equals 15 residues. Here the CDR3 reads CASSLQGAPTDEQFF. CDR3 DNA: TGTGCCAGCAGTCTACAGGGGGCCCCGACGGATGAGCAGTTCTTC.

The J gene is TRBJ1-5, the V gene TRBV23-1; D gene unclear. TRBV23-1 is treated as an ORF (open reading frame) with a function not yet certain. Trimming removed 4 bases from V and 0 bases from J, with 10 bases in between. The CDR3 has 15 residues. In nucleotides, the CDR3 is TGCGCCAGCAGTCGGTCAGGAATTAGCAATCAGCCCCAGCATTTT. Its protein is CASSRSGISNQPQHF.